The 17 T cell receptor beta chains below all came from one sample that was sequenced in a study of CXCR3-negative and CXCR3-positive naive CD8 T cells. Researchers prepared the TRB cDNA libraries using 5' RACE with UMI labels. TCRdb processed the 5' RACE reads again and assigns one entry to each CDR3 protein, with no DNA. The sample spans around 60,000 distinct CDR3 sequences; the ten largest clones claim around 0.4%. What was sequenced was naive CXCR3- CD8+ T cells from blood. Subset given: CD45RO-CCR7+CD27+CD95- naive CD8+ T cells lacking CXCR3 (TNR3-). These receptors were collected from a human donor in good health. Some clones in this sample may be carry-over from other donors' samples.

The chain's CDR3 is CASSQDLGFVNTEAFF. This chain uses TRBV4-3 with TRBJ1-1. Germline loops: CDR1 LGHNA, CDR2 YSLEER. The CDR3 contains 16 residues.

This chain connects TRBV7-3 to TRBJ2-2; the D call from TCRdb, TRBD2, cannot be confirmed without DNA. Germline CDR1 is SGHTA and CDR2 is FQGTGA. The CDR3 totals 19 residues. CDR3 region: CASSLDGTSGEKNTGELFF.

V usage is TRBV7-2 and J usage is TRBJ2-7. There are 15 residues in the CDR3. CDR1 is SGHTA and CDR2 is FQGNSA in the germline V gene. CDR3 in amino acids: CASSLLYGVTYEQYF.

The rearrangement links TRBV5-1 to TRBJ2-1; TCRdb lists TRBD1, though no DNA is available to test this call. Germline CDR1 SGHRS, CDR2 YFSETQ. This CDR3 is 15 amino acids long. This CDR3 reads CASSLDGTGDNEQFF.

V and J are TRBV30 and TRBJ2-1. Germline V CDR1 and CDR2: GTSNPN, SVGIG (reference sequence). CDR3 length: 12 amino acids. The CDR3 protein is CAWNGLAYEQFF.

The J gene is TRBJ2-7, the V gene TRBV27. The CDR3 has 15 amino acids. Germline lookup yields CDR1 MNHEY and CDR2 SMNVEV (reference sequence). CDR3: CASSYQLGQLYEQYF.

The chain carries TRBV4-3 and TRBJ2-6. Germline loops: CDR1 LGHNA, CDR2 YSLEER. The CDR3 has 16 amino acids. The CDR3 protein is CASSQEQGSGANVLTF.

The chain carries TRBV4-1 and TRBJ1-6; TCRdb selects TRBD1, and the lack of DNA leaves this call unchecked. The CDR3 contains 17 residues. The V gene's germline CDR1 is MGHRA and CDR2 YSYEKL. The CDR3 here is CASSPTGTGSYNSPLHF.

The rearrangement joins TRBV4-2 to TRBJ2-3; TCRdb indicates TRBD2, and absent DNA this call remains unverified. Per the germline V gene, CDR1 is LGHNA and CDR2 is YNFKEQ. This CDR3 is 14 amino acids long. The CDR3 loop is CASSQSGSTDTQYF.

The CDR3 region is CASSQTGAPNYGYTF. This chain connects TRBV6-2 or TRBV6-3 to TRBJ1-2; TCRdb gives TRBD1 as the D gene, but with no DNA this cannot be confirmed. CDR1 is MNHEY, CDR2 SVGEGT, per germline. The CDR3 length is 15 residues.

This chain uses TRBV3-1 with TRBJ2-1. The CDR3 has 15 amino acids. Germline assignment: CDR1 LGHDT and CDR2 YNNKEL (reference sequence). The CDR3 reads CASSQRSGVYNEQFF.

The rearrangement links TRBV7-9 to TRBJ2-7; TCRdb's D call, TRBD1, is unchecked because there is no DNA. The germline V gene encodes CDR1 SEHNR and CDR2 FQNEAQ (reference sequence). This CDR3 comprises 17 residues. This chain's CDR3 is CASGLYMGQGLPYEQYF.

This chain connects TRBV20-1 to TRBJ2-5; TCRdb names TRBD2, which stays unverified in the absence of DNA. This CDR3 comprises 15 residues. Germline CDR1 is DFQATT and CDR2 is SNEGSKA (reference sequence). This CDR3 reads CSARDGLAEQETQYF.

J is TRBJ2-7 and V is TRBV6-2 or TRBV6-3; TCRdb's D call, TRBD2, is unchecked because there is no DNA. The CDR3 runs 14 residues. Germline assignment: CDR1 MNHEY and CDR2 SVGEGT. CDR3 region: CASSYPPGGYEQYF.

J is TRBJ2-1 and V is TRBV29-1; checking the TCRdb D call of TRBD2 is not possible without DNA. The CDR3 is 13 amino acids. CDR1 and CDR2 from the germline V gene are SQVTM and ANQGSEA. The CDR3 loop is CSVETSYTDEQFF.

According to its frequency, this clonotype is medium-sized. The chain recombines TRBV10-1 with TRBJ1-1; the D call of TRBD1 rests on TCRdb alone, since no DNA is present to check it. This CDR3 region has 16 residues. CDR1 WNHNN and CDR2 SYGVQD come from the germline V gene (reference sequence). The CDR3 spells CASRYGTKNGGTEAFF.

The chain is built from TRBV10-3 and TRBJ2-1. The CDR3 totals 13 residues. Germline loops: CDR1 ENHRY, CDR2 SYGVKD. CDR3 in amino acids: CAIRDDLGSEQFF.